This T cell receptor beta chain was identified in a study of blood T cell repertoires in COVID-19 (dated by TCRdb to the early 2020s). Notes on the research overall: The collaborator samples originated in the United States, Italy and Spain and spanned the acute and convalescent phases of COVID-19. The sample metadata nearly always contained a de-identified subject ID, COVID-19 status, age in years and sex. Samples came from the ongoing ImmuneRACE study (first 160 participants) plus 1,254 subjects from 6 global collaborators. Subjects who had been exposed to COVID-19, were actively infected with it, or had recovered from it provided the deeply sampled blood TCRbeta repertoires that made up the dataset. The repertoires were made available in a free public database intended to serve as a resource for research on the immune response to SARS-CoV-2. The prospective study material was composed of cDNA or gDNA derived from T cells, B-cell-depleted T cells, or PBMCs. Where available, HLA class I and class II types were obtained from metadata supplied by the sample provider rather than from assay-based typing.

Whole blood was collected in K2EDTA tubes by collaborating institutions according to the institutions' own protocols. For TCRbeta analysis, collaborator samples were shipped as frozen whole blood, as isolated PBMCs, or as DNA extracted from either sample type. In the case of this clone: The antigen it recognizes is unknown. Base quality data are lacking; no much larger clone is found one base away.

TCRbeta CDR3 regions were amplified from genomic DNA by means of the immunoSEQ Assay, a bias-controlled multiplex PCR. The study's processing was this. Nucleated cell counts per sample were estimated from amplification of reference gene primers within the assay. Sequence reads were collapsed and filtered to measure the absolute abundance of every unique TCRbeta CDR3 rearrangement. Productive Simpson clonality was computed per sample as the square root of Simpson's diversity index over productive rearrangements. As stored in TCRdb, this immuneACCESS dataset retains in-frame rearrangements with V and J assigned. A fraction of the clones does not appear; measured against another copy, unresolved V genes explain less than half of the discrepancy, and the remainder lacks a known reason. That table furnishes V, J and clone size, whereas the DNA furnished D and trimming. The sample has about 16,000 clones on record, approximately 84% of them singletons. 16% of the sample rests with the top ten.

Counted from cysteine to phenylalanine, this CDR3 has 14 amino acids. Of the read, only the CDR3 DNA is kept; its 42 bases are in frame from base 1. V lost 1 base and J lost 5 bases; the stretch between them is 9 bases long. Based on the germline V gene (reference sequence), the CDR1 and CDR2 sequences are LNHDA and SQIVND. Study-wide conclusions, independent of this receptor: How much clinical and demographic metadata was included differed by source and by participant, and the metadata was provided uncurated.

Sequencing used peripheral blood. The receptor's source is a human donor with active COVID-19. The donor label of this sample is uncertain. The chain couples TRBV19 to TRBJ2-1; the D gene is possibly TRBD1, with 5 bases matching. The CDR3 protein: CASSIVAGHNEQFF. The bases are TGTGCCAGTAGTATAGTAGCAGGGCACAATGAGCAGTTCTTC.